This T cell receptor beta chain was captured in a study of blood T cell repertoires in COVID-19. The CDR3 has 15 residues. The ends lost 4 bases at V and 5 bases at J; junction bases unmatched: 9. The germline CDR1 and CDR2 sequences are MGHRA and YSYEKL. Produced via immunoSEQ multiplex PCR; TCRdb's table is partial and in-frame only. Of about 280,000 clones in the sample, around 85% were seen once. The chain carries TRBV4-1 and TRBJ1-1; 8 bases map to TRBD1. The TCR originated in a man between 45 and 60 years old with active or convalescent COVID-19. The material sequenced was peripheral blood. Here the CDR3 reads CASSLETGAGTEAFF. CDR3 coding DNA: TGCGCCAGCAGCCTGGAGACAGGGGCTGGGACTGAAGCTTTCTTT.